This T cell receptor (beta chain) was identified during a study of CD8 T cells in ankylosing spondylitis. TCRdb re-called the 5' RACE reads with MiXCR, one entry per CDR3 protein. Here the sample spans roughly 700,000 distinct CDR3 sequences, roughly 19% being singletons. Germline lookup yields CDR1 DFQATT and CDR2 SNEGSKA (reference sequence). The V segment lost 4 bases and the J segment 3 bases; nucleotides outside the gene matches: 5. There are 13 residues in the CDR3. As to this clonotype: Its antigen remains unknown.

Study results and caveats: Ankylosing spondylitis blood appeared to be characterized by a TCR beta motif of about 8 highly homologous variants. Disease-linked clones displayed a CD8+ phenotype and appeared relatively rarely in peripheral blood. The clones that were linked to disease were reported to be significantly enriched in matched synovial fluid samples from ankylosing spondylitis patients.

The rearrangement links TRBV20-1 to TRBJ1-1; TRBD1 matches 7 bases. Sequenced: blood, either unsorted or a sorted T cell fraction (not recorded which). The clonotype originates from a male donor with ankylosing spondylitis. This chain's CDR3 is CSANRDRYTEAFF. The CDR3 bases are TGCAGTGCTAACCGGGACAGATACACTGAAGCTTTCTTT.